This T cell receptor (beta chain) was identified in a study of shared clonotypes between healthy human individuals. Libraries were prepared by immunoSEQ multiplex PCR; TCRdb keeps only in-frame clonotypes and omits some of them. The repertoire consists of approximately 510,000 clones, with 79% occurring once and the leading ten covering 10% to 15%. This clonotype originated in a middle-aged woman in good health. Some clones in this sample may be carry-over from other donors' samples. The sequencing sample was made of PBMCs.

The CDR3 DNA follows: TGCGCCAGCAGCGTCCCGGGTCGCGGGAATGAGCAGTTCTTC. It codes for CASSVPGRGNEQFF. J is TRBJ2-1 and V is TRBV4-1; D might be TRBD2 (5 bases). V lost 5 bases and J 7 bases, leaving 15 bases between the germline ends. Germline lookup yields CDR1 MGHRA and CDR2 YSYEKL. The CDR3 is 14 amino acids.